This TCR beta chain derives from a study of shared clonotypes between healthy human individuals (dated by TCRdb to 2020 to 2021). The study in broad terms: The cohort comprised two women and three men aged 18 to 49 years. Each donor's leukapheresis produced roughly between about 0.8 and 10 billion PBMCs. To estimate repertoire size and how much clonotype sharing occurs between individuals, the study deeply sequenced the blood TCR repertoires of about five healthy adults. To increase sequencing depth and limit assay-specific biases, different laboratories used diverse techniques to prepare libraries and sequence TCR repertoires. Overall study results and their limits: Pairwise subsampling led to the expectation that sequencing depth would affect the degree of clonotype sharing among donors. The small number of donors limited the genetic and exposure-history diversity represented. Sampling was restricted to blood, and TCR repertoires in tissues likely differ from the TCR repertoires found in blood.

Healthy HIV-negative adults with no recently reported acute infections or vaccinations were included as donors. Every donor was a Caucasian adult living in Nashville, Tennessee, USA. For unsorted samples, tens of millions of PBMCs were counted, and genomic DNA was extracted using the QIAamp DNA Blood Mini kit. Blood was obtained by leukapheresis, after which PBMCs were separated by Ficoll-Histopaque density gradient centrifugation and cryopreserved in liquid nitrogen vapor phase. The CDR3, from cysteine to phenylalanine, totals 16 residues. Only the CDR3 DNA stays, 48 bases, in frame from base 1. A distance of 20 bases separates the germline ends of V and J, which lose 2 bases and 9 bases respectively. The germline V gene encodes CDR1 SGHAT and CDR2 FQNNGV. TCR CDR3 regions were amplified from genomic DNA by multiplex PCR using the deep immunoSEQ assay. Extracted genomic DNA from each cell subset was distributed evenly across all wells of several immunoSEQ 96-well plates, and each plate was treated as a replicate. For unsorted PBMC, each replicate PCR was loaded with approximately 300 ng genomic DNA, equivalent to tens of thousands of T cell genomes. Ten immunoSEQ deep assay plates were used to sequence unsorted PBMC genomic DNA. Purified libraries were measured with a Qubit 3.0 fluorometer, size-checked on a Bioanalyzer 2100, and measured again with the KAPA Library Quantification kit. Every immunoSEQ 96-well plate was sequenced on a dedicated single-read 150-cycle Illumina NextSeq 550 flow cell. On the authors' methods: Because the immunoSEQ output held only junctional sequences and lacked quality scores, the filtering could not match the filtering applied to full-length reads. To assign V/J genes and CDR3, sequences were annotated against IMGT germline references using PyIR, a Python wrapper for IgBLAST v1.9. Reads were filtered out if the reads had weak V/J assignments (E-value above 1e-6), no CDR3, stop codons, out-of-frame junctions, or ambiguous translated residues. V3J clonotypes were defined as sequences sharing an identical inferred V gene, J gene, and CDR3 amino acid sequence. The percentage overlap between two repertoires was calculated by dividing the number of shared unique clonotypes by the size of the smaller repertoire. Repertoire richness was assessed with RTK rarefaction, the Chao1 estimator, and Recon v2.1 estimates of unobserved clonotypes. What TCRdb holds here is the immuneACCESS table cut down to in-frame rearrangements. Part of the clones is not present; checked against another copy, under half of the missing clones reflect an unresolved V gene, and the others are unexplained. V, J and clone size were drawn from that table, and D and trimming were deduced from the DNA. The sample yields 450,000 to 500,000 clones; roughly 80% were counted once. The top ten constitute approximately 12% of the sample.

With respect to this clone: There is no known antigen for this receptor. This likely reflects a read error, since a far larger clone is one base away.

This receptor was identified in a woman aged 40 to 50 in good health. Some clones in this sample may be carry-over from other donors' samples. Sequencing was carried out using PBMCs. The rearranged chain carries TRBV11-2 and TRBJ2-1, and TRBD1 may be the D gene, going by 6 matching bases. Read as DNA, the sequence is TGTGCCAGCAGCTTAAGTAGCCCTGGAAGAGGGGGTGAGCAGTTCTTC. Its protein product is CASSLSSPGRGGEQFF.